This T cell receptor beta chain was captured by sequencing in a study of T-cell memory formation after mild COVID-19. This clonotype turned up a few times. Germline V lookup: CDR1 SGHRS, CDR2 YFSETQ. CDR3 size: 17 residues. V shed 1 base and J shed 1 base, with 16 bases lying between them. TCRdb itself ran the 5' RACE reads through MiXCR, one entry per CDR3 protein. In the table there are under 200,000 distinct CDR3 sequences, roughly 12% of which are singletons. This chain joins TRBV5-1 and TRBJ2-3, with D perhaps matching TRBD1 or TRBD2 (6 bases each). The material sequenced was PBMCs or a T cell subset sorted from them (not recorded which). The clonotype was recovered from a man younger than 35 who had mild COVID-19 (a few samples of this study predate the infection). Cell type and time point are not known. The CDR3 region has the DNA TGCGCCAGCAGCTTGAGTGGGGGGCACTCCCGCACAGATACGCAGTATTTT. It codes for CASSLSGGHSRTDTQYF.